A single sample gave rise to the 32 T cell receptor beta chains below, sequenced in a study of neurological immune-mediated disorders. TCRdb re-derived calls from the 5' RACE reads in MiXCR, one entry per CDR3 protein. The data show around 60,000 distinct CDR3 sequences, around a tenth seen once. As for time point: longitudinal time-point 1 (baseline). Sequencing was performed on PBMCs. Receptors were obtained from a male donor with HTLV-1-associated myelopathy (HAM/TSP).

As DNA, the CDR3 is TGTGCCAGCAGTGAAGTCGCTGGGGCAGGGACTAACAATGAGCAGTTCTTC. Protein: CASSEVAGAGTNNEQFF. The chain uses TRBV6-2 or TRBV6-3 and TRBJ2-1, with 7 bases fitting TRBD2. The CDR3 consists of 17 residues. Germline loops: CDR1 MNHEY, CDR2 SVGEGT. V gave up 5 bases and J gave up 5 bases; unmatched junction bases: 15.

This clonotype has at least ten counts. The V and J genes are TRBV5-1 and TRBJ2-3; 9 nucleotides agree with TRBD1. V lost 4 bases to trimming and J lost 5 bases; unmatched junction nucleotides: 5. The germline V gene encodes CDR1 SGHRS and CDR2 YFSETQ. The CDR3 length is 14 residues. In DNA, the CDR3 is TGCGCCAGCAGCGGACAGGGGATTGGAGATACGCAGTATTTT. Translated, it gives CASSGQGIGDTQYF.

This clonotype was recorded many times. The J gene is TRBJ2-7, the V gene TRBV29-1; D is ambiguous. The CDR3 covers 11 residues. Germline V CDR1 and CDR2: SQVTM, ANQGSEA. Trimming stripped 2 bases from V and 7 bases from J, with 9 bases between. Written as DNA, the CDR3 is TGCAGCGTTGAATTGACCGCGGAGCAGTACTTC. This encodes CSVELTAEQYF.

This clonotype was picked up many times. This chain connects TRBV10-3 to TRBJ2-1, with 8 bases that match TRBD2. The CDR3 runs to 16 residues. V dropped 0 bases and J dropped 7; count of bases not matched to a gene: 8. The germline CDR1 and CDR2 sequences are ENHRY and SYGVKD. The CDR3 region is CAISESSQRGGNEQFF. The CDR3 region has the DNA TGTGCCATCAGTGAGTCATCCCAACGCGGGGGGAATGAGCAGTTCTTC.

The table lists this clonotype with many counts. This chain links TRBV29-1 with TRBJ2-4; 7 bases align to TRBD1. V lost 5 bases and J lost 1; bases outside the gene matches: 2. The CDR3 runs to 13 residues. CDR1 and CDR2 from the germline V gene are SQVTM and ANQGSEA. The CDR3 sequence: CSVLQGAKNIQYF. The CDR3 coding sequence is TGCAGCGTTCTACAGGGGGCCAAAAACATTCAGTACTTC.

This clonotype occurred many times. The V and J genes are TRBV5-1 and TRBJ2-1, with D possibly being TRBD1 (6 bases). This CDR3 is built from 13 residues. The ends were cut back, 4 bases at V and 4 bases at J, with 9 bases in the middle. Germline CDR1 SGHRS, CDR2 YFSETQ. The CDR3 bases are TGCGCCAGCAGCGAGGACAGTTACAATGAGCAGTTCTTC. Translation: CASSEDSYNEQFF.

In this sample, this clonotype turned up many times. This sequence joins TRBV5-1 and TRBJ2-5; D is uncertain. Trimming cost V 7 bases and J 2 bases, with 12 bases left between them. Per germline, CDR1 SGHRS and CDR2 YFSETQ. The CDR3 length is 13 residues. This chain's CDR3 is CASGRSRQETQYF. The CDR3 DNA reads as TGCGCCAGCGGAAGGTCCAGACAAGAGACCCAGTACTTC.

This clonotype has ten or more counts. The chain carries TRBV6-2 or TRBV6-3 and TRBJ1-5, with no clear D. CDR1 MNHEY and CDR2 SVGEGT come from the germline V gene. V dropped 4 bases and J dropped 7 bases, with 14 bases sitting between them. This CDR3 comprises 14 residues. DNA of the CDR3: TGTGCCAGCAGTTTTGGTCGCCCCGGCCAGCCCCAGCATTTT. This gives the protein CASSFGRPGQPQHF.

This clonotype was observed many times. The CDR3 reads CASSSSSRGGRTGELFF. DNA for the CDR3: TGTGCCAGCAGTTCCTCCTCTCGGGGGGGCCGGACCGGGGAGCTGTTTTTT. The V gene is TRBV28, the J gene TRBJ2-2; 8 nucleotides align to TRBD2. This CDR3 contains 17 residues. Germline V lookup: CDR1 MDHEN, CDR2 SYDVKM. With V trimmed by 4 bases and J by 5 bases, 12 bases remained unmatched.

This clonotype was seen ten or more times. The rearrangement uses TRBV11-2 and TRBJ2-1; 12 nucleotides agree with TRBD2. The CDR3 covers 13 residues. In germline, CDR1 is SGHAT, CDR2 FQNNGV. V trimming: 4 bases; J trimming: 9 bases; junction bases outside the gene matches: 1. The CDR3 sequence is CASSSSGGGEQFF. As DNA, the CDR3 is TGTGCCAGCAGCTCTAGCGGGGGGGGTGAGCAGTTCTTC.

This clonotype has a count of ten or more. This chain links TRBV20-1 with TRBJ2-7; D is possibly TRBD1 (5 bases). Germline CDR1 DFQATT, CDR2 SNEGSKA (reference sequence). Trimming stripped 6 bases from V and 2 bases from J, with 11 bases between. The CDR3 is 12 residues long. The CDR3 coding sequence is TGCAGTGCCACCGTAGGGGCCTACGAGCAGTACTTC. As protein: CSATVGAYEQYF.

This clonotype was detected ten times or more. V is TRBV3-1 and J is TRBJ1-5, with a tentative D call TRBD1 (5 bases). The CDR3 has 15 residues. The germline V gene has CDR1 LGHDT and CDR2 YNNKEL (reference sequence). Trimming pared 4 bases from V and 6 bases from J, leaving 16 bases between. CDR3 region: CASSPGAGPLQPQHF. DNA of the CDR3: TGTGCCAGCAGCCCTGGGGCAGGACCCCTTCAGCCCCAGCATTTT. The full variable domain, its missing parts supplied by reference TRBV3-1 and TRBJ1-5, is DTAVSQTPKYLVTQMGNDKSIKCEQNLGHDTMYWYKQDSKKFLKIMFSYNNKELIINETVPNRFSPKSPDKAHLNLHINSLELGDSAVYFCASSPGAGPLQPQHFGDGTRLSIL.

At least ten counts were recorded for this clonotype. The rearrangement links TRBV6-6 to TRBJ1-5; D call uncertain. This CDR3 is built from 14 residues. CDR1 is MNHNY and CDR2 is SVGAGI in the germline V gene (reference sequence). Trimming took off 2 bases at V and 0 bases at J, with 5 bases between the two ends. The CDR3 here is CASSYGSSNQPQHF. CDR3 nucleotides: TGTGCCAGCAGTTACGGGAGTAGCAATCAGCCCCAGCATTTT.

This clonotype was picked up many times. The CDR3 DNA reads as TGCGCCAGCAGCCAAGTTGGGAGCACAGATACGCAGTATTTT. Its translation: CASSQVGSTDTQYF. The gene calls are TRBV5-1 and TRBJ2-3; no clear D gene. The CDR3 runs 14 residues. Germline CDR1 reads SGHRS; CDR2 reads YFSETQ. Trimming removed 4 bases at V and 0 bases at J, with 9 bases between. Supplemented by reference TRBV5-1 and TRBJ2-3, the full variable domain reads KAGVTQTPRYLIKTRGQQVTLSCSPISGHRSVSWYQQTPGQGLQFLFEYFSETQRNKGNFPGRFSGRQFSNSRSEMNVSTLELGDSALYLCASSQVGSTDTQYFGPGTRLTVL.

This clonotype was seen at least ten times. The genes are TRBV20-1 and TRBJ1-6; TRBD1 matches at 7 bases. Germline loops: CDR1 DFQATT, CDR2 SNEGSKA (reference sequence). The CDR3 loop spans 17 amino acids. Losses at the gene ends were 1 base for V and 4 bases for J; bases not matched to a gene: 10. The CDR3 protein is CSARGTDGTVYNSPLHF. The CDR3 DNA is TGCAGTGCTAGAGGGACCGACGGGACAGTTTATAATTCACCCCTCCACTTT.

This clonotype occurred many times. The CDR3 spells CASSSTWGNQETQYF. The CDR3 nucleotides are TGTGCCAGCAGTTCAACCTGGGGGAACCAAGAGACCCAGTACTTC. The chain joins TRBV6-4 to TRBJ2-5; either TRBD1 or TRBD2 may fit D (5 bases each). The germline CDR1 and CDR2 sequences are MRHNA and SNTAGT. The germline V and J ends were trimmed by 5 bases and 0 bases, with 13 bases remaining between them. The CDR3 contains 15 residues.

At least ten counts were recorded for this clonotype. The rearrangement uses TRBV2 and TRBJ1-3, with 10 bases fitting TRBD1. The germline V gene encodes CDR1 SNHLY and CDR2 FYNNEI. The CDR3 has 12 amino acids. Germline trimming cut 8 bases from V and 8 bases from J; bases unmatched to any gene: 3. CDR3 amino acids: CASGGTGDTIYF. Written as DNA, the CDR3 is TGTGCCAGCGGTGGGACAGGGGACACCATATATTTT. Filled out from reference TRBV2 and TRBJ1-3, the complete variable domain reads EPEVTQTPSHQVTQMGQEVILRCVPISNHLYFYWYRQILGQKVEFLVSFYNNEISEKSEIFDDQFSVERPDGSNFTLKIRSTKLEDSAMYFCASGGTGDTIYFGEGSWLTVV.

This clonotype has a count of ten or more. The chain couples TRBV28 to TRBJ1-3; a weak D match, TRBD1 (5 bases). V lost 9 bases, J lost 2 bases, and 17 bases lay in between. CDR3 length equals 15 residues. CDR1 MDHEN and CDR2 SYDVKM come from the germline V gene. CDR3 bases: TGTGCCAGTCGGCCGGGGGACCCCCCTGGAAACACCATATATTTT. This sequence encodes CASRPGDPPGNTIYF. Using reference TRBV28 and TRBJ1-3 for the parts outside the CDR3, the full variable domain is DVKVTQSSRYLVKRTGEKVFLECVQDMDHENMFWYRQDPGLGLRLIYFSYDVKMKEKGDIPEGYSVSREKKERFSLILESASTNQTSMYLCASRPGDPPGNTIYFGEGSWLTVV.

A few counts support this clonotype. The rearrangement links TRBV18 to TRBJ2-1; D gene uncertain. The CDR3 consists of 16 residues. The ends were cut back, 0 bases at V and 9 bases at J, with 18 bases in the middle. CDR1 and CDR2 from the germline V gene are KGHSH and LQKENI. CDR3 nucleotides: TGTGCCAGCTCACCACCGACTGCCTCCTCCACGGGTGAGCAGTTCTTC. This codes for CASSPPTASSTGEQFF.

By share, this clonotype counts as medium-sized. This chain joins TRBV7-8 and TRBJ2-2; the D gene is possibly TRBD1 (5 bases). The CDR3 consists of 17 residues. V lost 2 bases and J lost 5, with 18 bases in between. Germline V gives CDR1 SGHVS, CDR2 FQNEAQ. DNA for the CDR3: TGTGCCAGCAGCTTAAGATCCGCAGGGCCCATGACCGGGGAGCTGTTTTTT. Translating gives CASSLRSAGPMTGELFF.

The V and J genes are TRBV6-2 or TRBV6-3 and TRBJ2-1, with D uncertain. The CDR3 has 11 residues. Trimming pared 6 bases from V and 5 bases from J, leaving 5 bases between. Germline assignment: CDR1 MNHEY and CDR2 SVGEGT. In DNA form, the CDR3 reads TGTGCCAGCAGACAGAACAATGAGCAGTTCTTC. Translated, it gives CASRQNNEQFF.

This clonotype was observed a few times. The chain has TRBV11-2 and TRBJ2-6; no clear D gene. Germline CDR1 and CDR2: SGHAT and FQNNGV. CDR3 length equals 14 residues. V was trimmed by 5 bases and J by 1 base, leaving 6 bases between them. CDR3 bases: TGTGCCAGCAGCCCAGATTCTGGGGCCAACGTCCTGACTTTC. Its protein product is CASSPDSGANVLTF.

This clonotype came up many times. V and J are TRBV24-1 and TRBJ1-4, with 7 bases that match TRBD1. The CDR3 has 14 amino acids. Losses at the gene ends were 2 bases for V and 8 bases for J; bases not matched to a gene: 4. Per the germline V gene, CDR1 is KGHDR and CDR2 is SFDVKD. The CDR3 nucleotides are TGTGCCACCAGTGATTCCGGACAGGAAGAAAAACTGTTTTTT. Protein: CATSDSGQEEKLFF.

In this sample, this clonotype turned up many times. The chain carries TRBV20-1 and TRBJ1-2; a possible D gene is TRBD1 (5 bases). The V gene's germline CDR1 is DFQATT and CDR2 SNEGSKA (reference sequence). Between the trimmed V and J ends, which lost 3 bases and 6 bases, there was a span of 11 bases. CDR3 size: 12 residues. The CDR3 DNA is TGCAGTGCTAGCGGACAATTAAATGGCTACACCTTC. This translates into CSASGQLNGYTF.

In DNA, the CDR3 is TGTGCCAGCAGCCAAAAGGGTCGCTCGGGAAACACCATATATTTT. Amino acid sequence: CASSQKGRSGNTIYF. V gene TRBV4-2 combines with J gene TRBJ1-3; no firm D call. V gave up 2 bases and J gave up 4 bases, with 12 bases separating them. Germline V CDR1 and CDR2: LGHNA, YNFKEQ. The CDR3 sequence is 15 residues long.

This clonotype appeared many times. The chain uses TRBV29-1 and TRBJ2-7, with D possibly matching TRBD1 (6 bases). V gave up 2 bases and J gave up 1 base, with 6 bases separating them. Germline CDR1 SQVTM, CDR2 ANQGSEA. The CDR3 runs to 12 residues. The CDR3: CSVETGSYEQYF. CDR3 sequence (DNA): TGCAGCGTTGAAACAGGGTCCTACGAGCAGTACTTC.

There are a few counts of this clonotype. The chain recombines TRBV6-2 or TRBV6-3 with TRBJ2-7, with 10 bases fitting TRBD2. CDR1 is MNHEY, CDR2 SVGEGT, per germline. With V trimmed by 9 bases and J by 3 bases, 8 bases remained unmatched. The CDR3 is 14 residues long. For the CDR3, the DNA is TGTGCCAGACAGCAGCGGGGGGGGAGCTACGAGCAGTACTTC. It codes for CARQQRGGSYEQYF.

The table lists this clonotype with many counts. The rearrangement links TRBV7-6 to TRBJ2-1; D unclear. This CDR3 is built from 12 residues. V was cut by 6 bases and J by 8 bases, with 11 bases left in between. Looked up from germline, CDR1 is SGHVS and CDR2 is FNYEAQ. In nucleotides, the CDR3 is TGTGCCAGCAGTTTACTTCACCATGAGCAGTTCTTC. Translated, it gives CASSLLHHEQFF.

The chain uses TRBV29-1 and TRBJ2-4, with TRBD2 matching over 8 bases. This CDR3 spans 12 amino acids. Germline V lookup: CDR1 SQVTM, CDR2 ANQGSEA. Trimming at V came to 6 bases and at J to 12 bases, leaving 10 bases not matched to a gene. The CDR3, as DNA: TGCAGCGTCGGGGGGGGGTTTGCTAATCAGTACTTC. Its protein is CSVGGGFANQYF. Variable domain in full (rest from reference TRBV29-1 and TRBJ2-4): SAVISQKPSRDICQRGTSLTIQCQVDSQVTMMFWYRQQPGQSLTLIATANQGSEATYESGFVIDKFPISRPNLTFSTLTVSNMSPEDSSIYLCSVGGGFANQYFGAGTRLSVL.

This clonotype was recorded many times. The genes are TRBV5-1 and TRBJ2-7, with 7 bases matching TRBD1. V lost 0 bases, J lost 7 bases, and 7 bases stayed unmatched. Germline CDR1 and CDR2: SGHRS and YFSETQ. The CDR3 spans 14 residues. CDR3 region: CASSLGDRVGEQYF. CDR3 nucleotides: TGCGCCAGCAGCTTGGGAGACAGGGTGGGTGAGCAGTACTTC.

In its sample, this clonotype was seen many times. The chain recombines TRBV15 with TRBJ1-2; no clear D. V was shortened by 1 base and J by 2 bases, with 11 bases between the two germline ends. The CDR3 runs to 15 residues. The germline V gene has CDR1 LNHNV and CDR2 YYDKDF (reference sequence). Here the CDR3 reads CATSRAGDLNYGYTF. The CDR3 DNA reads TGTGCCACCAGCAGAGCGGGTGATTTGAACTATGGCTACACCTTC.

Concerning this clonotype itself: The junction departs from germline at one end; a sequencing error may be responsible. This rearrangement joins TRBV20-1 to TRBJ2-2; 8 bases agree with TRBD1. The CDR3 consists of 13 residues. Germline CDR1 DFQATT, CDR2 SNEGSKA (reference sequence). DNA for the CDR3: TGCAGTGCTAGGCAGGGGGCCGTCAGGGAGTTGTTTTTT. Its protein product is CSARQGAVRELFF.